This is a list of T cell receptor beta chains from one sample in a study of blood T cells in healthy people across ages. TCRdb independently ran MiXCR on the 5' RACE reads; one entry per CDR3 protein. The data contain approximately 1.5 million distinct CDR3 sequences, almost 35% of them seen just once; the ten biggest clones take up 11%. What was sequenced was blood. The origin of the receptors is a woman aged 25 to 39 in good health. The CDR3 runs from the conserved cysteine through the conserved F or W. Fields, in order: V gene, D gene, J gene, clone size, CDR3 DNA, CDR3 protein. The D gene is left open where the match is weak. Clone size is not always given. Where it is, it says once, few, many or a class for expanded clones.

TRBV12-2,-,TRBJ2-3,few,TGTGCAAGTCGCCTCCTTAGGGACTCCCAGTACAGAGATACGCAGTATTTT,CASRLLRDSQYRDTQYF
TRBV27,TRBD2,TRBJ2-1,-,TGTGCCAGCAGAATCTCCGGGACTAGCGGATACAATGAGCAGTTCTTC,CASRISGTSGYNEQFF
TRBV27,TRBD2,TRBJ2-5,-,TGTGCCAGCAGTATTAGCGGGGCCCGCGAGACCCAGTACTTC,CASSISGARETQYF
TRBV30,TRBD1,TRBJ1-1,-,TGTGCCTGCAAAGACAGGGGCCTTTGGACTGAAGCTTTCTTT,CACKDRGLWTEAFF
TRBV4-2,-,TRBJ2-3,-,TGTGCCAGCAGCCAGGCACTTGCTTATACGCAGTATTTT,CASSQALAYTQYF
TRBV10-3,TRBD1,TRBJ2-2,once,TGTGCCATCAGTATCGCCCCAGACAGGGCGGCGAACACCGGGGAGCTGTTTTTT,CAISIAPDRAANTGELFF
TRBV7-2,-,TRBJ2-3,few,TGTGCCAGCAGCTTCGGATCCGGGCTTGCAGATACGCAGTATTTT,CASSFGSGLADTQYF
TRBV10-3,TRBD2,TRBJ2-3,-,TGTGCCATCAGTGACTCCCAGGGACTAGCGGTCGCAGATACGCAGTATTTT,CAISDSQGLAVADTQYF
TRBV2,-,TRBJ2-1,few,TGTGCCAGCAGTGAAGAGGAAGGGGACACATACAATGAGCAGTTCTTC,CASSEEEGDTYNEQFF
TRBV5-1,TRBD2,TRBJ2-1,-,TGCGCCAGCAGCCCGGCGGGGACTAGCACGAACAATGAGCAGTTCTTC,CASSPAGTSTNNEQFF
TRBV7-9,-,TRBJ2-1,few,TGTGCCAGCAGCCCGTCCGGGACTGTTCAGTTCTTC,CASSPSGTVQFF